This is a list of T cell receptor beta chains from one sample in a study of cytomegalovirus exposure and HLA in healthy donors. Assay: immunoSEQ multiplex PCR; the TCRdb copy retains only in-frame clones and omits some. The data show about 160,000 clones, 75% seen once. The specimen was PBMCs. All receptors derive from a woman aged 50 to 60 in good health and CMV-seropositive. CDR3s include the opening cysteine and the closing phenylalanine or tryptophan. D genes are given only for firm matches. A clone size is listed for some rows: how often the clone was seen (once, few, many), or a class if it is expanded.

abundance: .
v_gene: TRBV7-3
d_gene: .
j_gene: TRBJ2-2
CDR3nt: TGTGCCAGCAGCTCCCAACAGGCCGGTTCCGGGGAGCTGTTTTTT
CDR3aa: CASSSQQAGSGELFF

abundance: once
v_gene: TRBV7-6
d_gene: .
j_gene: TRBJ2-5
CDR3nt: TGTGCCAGCAGCTTCGGGGAGACCCAGTACTTC
CDR3aa: CASSFGETQYF

abundance: .
v_gene: TRBV2
d_gene: .
j_gene: TRBJ1-3
CDR3nt: TGTGCCAGCAGTGAAATCGGGGGAACTGGAAACACCATATATTTT
CDR3aa: CASSEIGGTGNTIYF

abundance: .
v_gene: TRBV5-1
d_gene: TRBD2
j_gene: TRBJ2-5
CDR3nt: TGCGCCAGCTCGATCCCGGGAGGGGAAGAGACCCAGTACTTC
CDR3aa: CASSIPGGEETQYF

abundance: .
v_gene: TRBV9
d_gene: .
j_gene: TRBJ1-4
CDR3nt: TGTGCCAGCAGCGCGGGGGATGTAACTAATGAAAAACTGTTTTTT
CDR3aa: CASSAGDVTNEKLFF

abundance: few
v_gene: TRBV15
d_gene: .
j_gene: TRBJ2-5
CDR3nt: TGTGCCACCAGCAACCCCGGAGAAGCCGGTGGGACCCAGTACTTC
CDR3aa: CATSNPGEAGGTQYF

abundance: .
v_gene: TRBV7-9
d_gene: .
j_gene: TRBJ2-7
CDR3nt: TGTGCCAGCAGCTCTAAAACAGGGCGTTCCTACGAGCAGTACTTC
CDR3aa: CASSSKTGRSYEQYF

abundance: once
v_gene: TRBV19
d_gene: .
j_gene: TRBJ1-1
CDR3nt: TGTGCCAGTAGGGAATGGGGAGACACTGAAGCTTTCTTT
CDR3aa: CASREWGDTEAFF

abundance: .
v_gene: TRBV13
d_gene: .
j_gene: TRBJ1-3
CDR3nt: TGTGCCAGCAGCTTAGGCAGGGTTTTAAACACCATATATTTT
CDR3aa: CASSLGRVLNTIYF

abundance: once
v_gene: TRBV25-1
d_gene: TRBD2
j_gene: TRBJ2-1
CDR3nt: TGTGCCAGCAGTGACCTCCTAGCGGAAACCTACAATGAGCAGTTCTTC
CDR3aa: CASSDLLAETYNEQFF

abundance: .
v_gene: TRBV15
d_gene: .
j_gene: TRBJ2-2
CDR3nt: TGTGCCACCACCCGCCGGGGGTTCGACACCGGGGAGCTGTTTTTT
CDR3aa: CATTRRGFDTGELFF

abundance: .
v_gene: TRBV19
d_gene: TRBD2
j_gene: TRBJ2-3
CDR3nt: TGTGCCAGTAGCGCCGGGACTAGCGGGGGGTTGACGCAGTATTTT
CDR3aa: CASSAGTSGGLTQYF

abundance: .
v_gene: TRBV18
d_gene: .
j_gene: TRBJ1-2
CDR3nt: TGTGCCAGCTCCCGAAAAGGACCAGGAGGCCCCAAAGACTATGGCTACACCTTC
CDR3aa: CASSRKGPGGPKDYGYTF

abundance: .
v_gene: TRBV9
d_gene: TRBD2
j_gene: TRBJ2-7
CDR3nt: TGTGCCAGCAGCCCAGGGACTAGCGGGGGGGGCGAGCAGTACTTC
CDR3aa: CASSPGTSGGGEQYF

abundance: few
v_gene: TRBV5-4
d_gene: .
j_gene: TRBJ1-3
CDR3nt: TGTGCCAGCAGCCGGGGGTCCTCCAGAGGAAACACCATATATTTT
CDR3aa: CASSRGSSRGNTIYF

abundance: .
v_gene: TRBV15
d_gene: .
j_gene: TRBJ1-1
CDR3nt: TGTGCCACCAGCAGAGATTATCAGGATCTGAACACTGAAGCTTTCTTT
CDR3aa: CATSRDYQDLNTEAFF

abundance: once
v_gene: TRBV6-1
d_gene: .
j_gene: TRBJ2-4
CDR3nt: TGTGCCACCGGTGGAGCCAAAAACATTCAGTACTTC
CDR3aa: CATGGAKNIQYF

abundance: .
v_gene: TRBV11-2
d_gene: .
j_gene: TRBJ2-6
CDR3nt: TGTGCCAGCAGCTTAAATTCACGACAGGCTGGGGCCAACGTCCTGACTTTC
CDR3aa: CASSLNSRQAGANVLTF

abundance: .
v_gene: TRBV4-1
d_gene: TRBD1
j_gene: TRBJ2-4
CDR3nt: TGCGCCAGCAGCCAAGGACAGGGGCTGTCCGGGGCCAAAAACATTCAGTACTTC
CDR3aa: CASSQGQGLSGAKNIQYF

abundance: once
v_gene: TRBV19
d_gene: TRBD1
j_gene: TRBJ2-2
CDR3nt: TGTGCCAGTACCCCACGACAGGGGGCCAACACCGGGGAGCTGTTTTTT
CDR3aa: CASTPRQGANTGELFF

abundance: .
v_gene: TRBV5-8
d_gene: TRBD1
j_gene: TRBJ1-5
CDR3nt: TGTGCCAGCAGCAGCGACAGGGGCGGCGGCAATCAGCCCCAGCATTTT
CDR3aa: CASSSDRGGGNQPQHF

abundance: .
v_gene: TRBV4-1
d_gene: TRBD2
j_gene: TRBJ2-3
CDR3nt: TGCGCCAGCAGCCTAAGAGAGGTAGCGGGGGGTACAGATACGCAGTATTTT
CDR3aa: CASSLREVAGGTDTQYF

abundance: .
v_gene: TRBV5-1
d_gene: TRBD2
j_gene: TRBJ2-1
CDR3nt: TGCGCCAGCAGCTGGGCGGGACTAGCGGGGCCGAGCTCCTACAATGAGCAGTTCTTC
CDR3aa: CASSWAGLAGPSSYNEQFF

abundance: few
v_gene: TRBV6-6
d_gene: .
j_gene: TRBJ2-5
CDR3nt: TGTGCCAGCACCTCCCAGTCCCAAGAGACCCAGTACTTC
CDR3aa: CASTSQSQETQYF

abundance: .
v_gene: TRBV13
d_gene: .
j_gene: TRBJ1-1
CDR3nt: TGTGCCAGCAGCCAAAACACTGAAGCTTTCTTT
CDR3aa: CASSQNTEAFF

abundance: .
v_gene: TRBV11-2
d_gene: .
j_gene: TRBJ2-1
CDR3nt: TGTGCCAGCAGCCCCGTCCCAGGGACGGGAGATGAGCAGTTCTTC
CDR3aa: CASSPVPGTGDEQFF

abundance: .
v_gene: TRBV7-9
d_gene: TRBD1
j_gene: TRBJ2-7
CDR3nt: TGTGCCAGCAGCTTGGGGACAGGAACCTACGAGCAGTACTTC
CDR3aa: CASSLGTGTYEQYF

abundance: once
v_gene: TRBV7-9
d_gene: .
j_gene: TRBJ1-1
CDR3nt: TGTGCCAGCAGCTTAGACGGGGACACTGAAGCTTTCTTT
CDR3aa: CASSLDGDTEAFF

abundance: .
v_gene: TRBV19
d_gene: .
j_gene: TRBJ1-2
CDR3nt: TGTGCCAGTAGGTTGACAGCTAACTATGGCTACACCTTC
CDR3aa: CASRLTANYGYTF

abundance: .
v_gene: TRBV4-1
d_gene: .
j_gene: TRBJ1-1
CDR3nt: TGCGCCAGCAGCCAAGGGGCAGAGAACACTGAAGCTTTCTTT
CDR3aa: CASSQGAENTEAFF

abundance: .
v_gene: TRBV7-9
d_gene: .
j_gene: TRBJ1-2
CDR3nt: TGTGCCAGCAGCGCACAGGGCCCTCGTGGCTACACCTTC
CDR3aa: CASSAQGPRGYTF

abundance: .
v_gene: TRBV15
d_gene: TRBD2
j_gene: TRBJ2-1
CDR3nt: TGTGCCACGAGGCGGGGGGGCCCCTACAATGAGCAGTTCTTC
CDR3aa: CATRRGGPYNEQFF

abundance: .
v_gene: TRBV5-1
d_gene: .
j_gene: TRBJ1-1
CDR3nt: TGCGCCAGCAGCTTACAGACCATGAACACTGAAGCTTTCTTT
CDR3aa: CASSLQTMNTEAFF

abundance: .
v_gene: TRBV18
d_gene: .
j_gene: TRBJ1-1
CDR3nt: TGTGCCAGCTCACCAGAGGGAGACACTGAAGCTTTCTTT
CDR3aa: CASSPEGDTEAFF

abundance: .
v_gene: TRBV27
d_gene: .
j_gene: TRBJ1-1
CDR3nt: TGTGCCAGCAGTACGGACAGTAACACTGAAGCTTTCTTT
CDR3aa: CASSTDSNTEAFF

abundance: once
v_gene: TRBV10-3
d_gene: TRBD1
j_gene: TRBJ1-3
CDR3nt: TGTGCCATCAGTGGACAGGGGGCGGCCCCCACCATATATTTT
CDR3aa: CAISGQGAAPTIYF

abundance: .
v_gene: TRBV5-6
d_gene: .
j_gene: TRBJ1-2
CDR3nt: TGTGCCAGCAGCCGTCGCGGGGCCCGGATGGGCTACACCTTC
CDR3aa: CASSRRGARMGYTF